This T cell receptor (beta chain) was obtained from a study of persistence of HIV-infected CD4 T cells. Study-wide background: A couple of participants gave one leukapheresis sample; others gave up to roughly 200 mL blood repeatedly.

The study, taken as a whole, reports: Compared with CD3/CD28-stimulated cells, CMV- and Gag-responding cells showed lower TCRbeta richness. Degenerate expanded CDR3beta sequences were enriched among CMV- and Gag-responding cells.

Sequencing used immunoSEQ version 4 in survey mode. Sequencing used immunoSEQ multiplex PCR; TCRdb keeps in-frame clones, though not all of them. The profile covers nearly 20,000 clones, with 55% to 65% appearing a single time and less than 2.5% taken by the ten largest. An overlapping HIV-1 Gag peptide pool stimulated these cells at approximately 0.91 ug/peptide/mL. Sorting of responding CD4+ T cells relied on upregulated CD40 ligand together with CD69. Donors were HIV-1-infected adults who began suppressive ART during chronic infection. This clone was counted only a few times. The antigen remains unidentified. V lost 0 bases, J lost 7 bases, and 7 bases stayed unmatched. This CDR3 comprises 15 residues. Germline V gene sequence: CDR1 LGHNA, CDR2 YNFKEQ.

The sequence derives from an adult woman with HIV who was CMV-seropositive. V is TRBV4-2 and J is TRBJ1-2, with TRBD1 matching 8 bases. The sequences come from CD4+ T cells sorted from PBMCs after approximately 19-hour stimulation, collected from a patient who received antiretroviral therapy. The DNA for the CDR3 is TGTGCCAGCAGCCAAGAAAGTCAGGGGGCGAGTGGCTACACCTTC. Translated, it gives CASSQESQGASGYTF.